The sequence of this T cell receptor beta chain was determined in a study of cytomegalovirus exposure and HLA in healthy donors. General observations from the study: Presence/absence analysis assumed near-uniform sequencing depth across donors. V- and J-gene trimming of TCR beta was linked (in a later analysis) to a missense DCLRE1C variant. Researchers reportedly found TCR beta sequences accurately predicted most subjects' HLA-A and HLA-B alleles. Looking again later, the authors saw that most CMV-associated TCR beta chains seemed HLA-restricted.

The CDR3 runs 15 residues. Looked up from germline, CDR1 is LNHDA and CDR2 is SQIVND (reference sequence). The ends lost 0 bases at V and 6 bases at J; junction bases unmatched: 6. This clone was seen a few times. The target antigen is unknown. A multiplex PCR was run with 60 Vbeta primers and 13 Jbeta primers. Profiled with immunoSEQ multiplex PCR; TCRdb holds only in-frame clones, not every one. The sample has some 160,000 clones, over 60% seen once. Sequencing was carried out using PBMCs. The receptor was isolated from a woman younger than 45 in good health and CMV-seronegative. The chain combines TRBV19 with TRBJ1-1; 8 bases are a match to TRBD1. CDR3 in amino acids: CASSIEQGALAEAFF. In DNA form, the CDR3 reads TGTGCCAGTAGTATAGAGCAGGGGGCGCTTGCTGAAGCTTTCTTT.